The table lists the clone carrying this TCR beta chain with many counts. Its target is unknown. Patients aged 18 to 65 had newly diagnosed hyperthyroidism lasting under 2 months. The PBMCs had their origin in approximately 10 ml of fresh peripheral blood. Germline V gene data show CDR1 as MNHEY and CDR2 as SVGAGI. Trimming pared 0 bases from V and 3 bases from J, leaving 3 bases between. The CDR3 loop spans 12 amino acids. Amplified TCR beta CDR3 regions derived from RNA transcripts. A set of HTBI primers served as the primers for a first-round RT-PCR of the TCR CDR3. Each CDR3 protein is one row after TCRdb ran MiXCR on the multiplex PCR reads. Here the sample spans 300,000 to 450,000 distinct CDR3 sequences, 15% being singletons. This sample was included in a study of T cells in Graves' hyperthyroidism and ophthalmopathy. The study's findings and limits: From stable hyperthyroidism, ophthalmopathy was set apart by a 13 V-J model. Peripheral blood also featured most of the thyroid clonotypes expanded above 0.001.

This chain joins TRBV6-5 and TRBJ2-7; D gene ambiguous. The material sequenced was blood. The source of this sequence is a woman aged 25 to 39 with Graves' hyperthyroidism. The CDR3 nucleotides are TGTGCCAGCAGTTACTCCTGCTACGAGCAGTACTTC. The encoded protein is CASSYSCYEQYF.